This T cell receptor beta chain was obtained from a study of blood T cell repertoires in COVID-19. Looking at the study overall: Italy, Spain and the United States were the sources of the convalescent and acute COVID-19 samples. PBMCs, B-cell-depleted T cells, or T cells provided the cDNA or gDNA that made up the material.

Germline values: CDR1 SGHDT, CDR2 YYEEEE. The CDR3 is made up of 12 amino acids. How the authors handled the data: Cell counts per sample came from amplifying reference gene primers. The method was immunoSEQ multiplex PCR; TCRdb's version includes in-frame clones alone and lacks a portion of them. That table supplies the V and J calls and clone size; D and trimming were determined from the DNA. This table has 60,000 or so clones, around 87% appearing once. Of note for this clone: Sequence at one end of the junction differs from germline and may be a read error.

Sequenced: peripheral blood. This receptor was taken from a man between 60 and 75 years old with active or convalescent COVID-19. The chain recombines TRBV5-6 with TRBJ2-5; a weak D match, TRBD1 (5 bases). The CDR3 coding sequence is TGTGCCAGCAGCTTGGCCCAACAGGCCGAGGACTTC. Its protein is CASSLAQQAEDF.